The clone carrying this T cell receptor beta chain turned up a few times. Its cognate antigen is unknown. The authors ran a second PCR of about 6 to 11 cycles using a sample-barcoded 5' primer and a J-beta primer mix. TCRdb analysed the 5' RACE reads with MiXCR anew, one entry per CDR3 protein. The sample holds 800,000 to 950,000 distinct CDR3 sequences, 25% to 30% seen once. This specimen belongs to a study of blood T cells in healthy people across ages. General study points: Older age went with lower TCR beta diversity per million T cells, in a roughly linear way.

Germline CDR1 is SGHTA and CDR2 is FQGNSA. The CDR3 contains 14 residues. Trimming took 4 bases from V and 6 from J; bases not matched to a gene: 6. This sample was also put to use in a study of T cells of mothers and their children.

V and J are TRBV7-2 and TRBJ2-3, with 8 positions matching TRBD2. The receptor was derived from a woman aged 40 to 50 in good health. The material sequenced was blood. The CDR3 DNA follows: TGTGCCAGCAGCTCCGCTAGCGGGCGGGATACGCAGTATTTT. Protein product: CASSSASGRDTQYF. The whole variable domain, remainder taken from reference TRBV7-2 and TRBJ2-3, is GAGVSQSPSNKVTEKGKDVELRCDPISGHTALYWYRQSLGQGLEFLIYFQGNSAPDKSGLPSDRFSAERTGGSVSTLTIQRTQQEDSAVYLCASSSASGRDTQYFGPGTRLTVL.